Listed below are T cell receptor beta chains from one sample, sequenced in a study of blood T cells in healthy people across ages. TCRdb reprocessed the 5' RACE reads with MiXCR, giving one entry per CDR3 protein. Of more than 1 million distinct CDR3 sequences listed, 40% to 50% are singletons. Sequencing was carried out using blood. Receptors originate from a woman between 55 and 75 years old in good health. Both conserved end residues are part of each CDR3. A D gene is named only where the DNA matches it firmly. For some rows the clone size is stated as once, few or many, or as a class when expanded; others skip it.

clone size: few; D gene: TRBD2; V gene: TRBV27; J gene: TRBJ2-7; CDR3 DNA: TGTGCCAGCAGTGTGCTTCTAGCGGGAAGGGACGAGCAGTACTTC; CDR3 protein: CASSVLLAGRDEQYF
clone size: -; D gene: -; V gene: TRBV7-2; J gene: TRBJ1-1; CDR3 DNA: TGTGCCAGCAGCTTGGAGGTTGCGGGTACTGAAGCTTTCTTT; CDR3 protein: CASSLEVAGTEAFF
clone size: -; D gene: -; V gene: TRBV12-3/TRBV12-4; J gene: TRBJ2-2; CDR3 DNA: TGTGCCAGCAGTTTAGCAGGTGGGAGCGGCACCGGGGAGCTGTTTTTT; CDR3 protein: CASSLAGGSGTGELFF
clone size: -; D gene: TRBD2; V gene: TRBV12-3/TRBV12-4; J gene: TRBJ2-1; CDR3 DNA: TGTGCCAGCAGCCTTCAAAGCGGGAGGCCCTTATTAAGGGAGCAGTTCTTC; CDR3 protein: CASSLQSGRPLLREQFF
clone size: -; D gene: -; V gene: TRBV20-1; J gene: TRBJ2-7; CDR3 DNA: TGCAGTGCTTGGACTCTGAATGAGCAGTACTTC; CDR3 protein: CSAWTLNEQYF
clone size: few; D gene: TRBD2; V gene: TRBV11-2; J gene: TRBJ2-1; CDR3 DNA: TGTGCCAGCAGCTTACTTGGGGGAGGGCCTAGTTTTTCCGGCAATGAGCAGTTCTTC; CDR3 protein: CASSLLGGGPSFSGNEQFF
clone size: -; D gene: -; V gene: TRBV5-1; J gene: TRBJ1-1; CDR3 DNA: TGCGCCAGCAGCTGGGAGGCCAAAACCGCTGAAGCTTTCTTT; CDR3 protein: CASSWEAKTAEAFF
clone size: few; D gene: -; V gene: TRBV12-3/TRBV12-4; J gene: TRBJ2-3; CDR3 DNA: TGTGCCAGCAGGCTTTACCGTCTGTATTTT; CDR3 protein: CASRLYRLYF
clone size: -; D gene: -; V gene: TRBV6-6; J gene: TRBJ2-3; CDR3 DNA: TGTGCCAGCAACCCCCTAGCACCACCCTCGAGAGCAGATACGCAGTATTTT; CDR3 protein: CASNPLAPPSRADTQYF
clone size: once; D gene: TRBD2; V gene: TRBV9; J gene: TRBJ2-1; CDR3 DNA: TGTGCCAGCAGCGAAGACCCGGGACTAGCGGAAAAGCAGTTCTTC; CDR3 protein: CASSEDPGLAEKQFF
clone size: -; D gene: TRBD1; V gene: TRBV6-5; J gene: TRBJ2-7; CDR3 DNA: TGTGCCAGCAGTTTCGTCCGGGACAGGGTTCCCTACGAGCAGTACTTC; CDR3 protein: CASSFVRDRVPYEQYF
clone size: -; D gene: TRBD1; V gene: TRBV29-1; J gene: TRBJ2-6; CDR3 DNA: TGCAGCGTTGTTGGGGAAAATTGGACAGGGGGCAAATTGGAGATTGGCGCCCTGACTTTC; CDR3 protein: CSVVGENWTGGKLEIGALTF
clone size: -; D gene: -; V gene: TRBV28; J gene: TRBJ2-7; CDR3 DNA: TGTGCCAGCAGTTTTGGTGGGGAGTCCTACGAGCAGTACTTC; CDR3 protein: CASSFGGESYEQYF
clone size: few; D gene: TRBD1; V gene: TRBV11-1; J gene: TRBJ1-1; CDR3 DNA: TGTGCCAGCGGGTCCGGACAGGGGAACACTGAAGCTTTCTTT; CDR3 protein: CASGSGQGNTEAFF
clone size: -; D gene: -; V gene: TRBV20-1; J gene: TRBJ1-2; CDR3 DNA: TGCAGTGCTAGGGACGTGGAAGCCACCTTC; CDR3 protein: CSARDVEATF
clone size: -; D gene: TRBD1; V gene: TRBV20-1; J gene: TRBJ1-5; CDR3 DNA: TGCAGTGCCCTCCCGGGACAGGGATGGGAGGATCAGCCCCAGCATTTT; CDR3 protein: CSALPGQGWEDQPQHF
clone size: -; D gene: -; V gene: TRBV6-5; J gene: TRBJ2-7; CDR3 DNA: TGTGCCAGCAGTTACTCCTATTTGTTTGCCTACGAGCAGTACTTC; CDR3 protein: CASSYSYLFAYEQYF
clone size: few; D gene: -; V gene: TRBV5-5; J gene: TRBJ2-6; CDR3 DNA: TGTGCCAGCAGCTTGAACGCAGGTTACTCTGGGGCCAACGTCCTGACTTTC; CDR3 protein: CASSLNAGYSGANVLTF
clone size: -; D gene: -; V gene: TRBV3-1; J gene: TRBJ1-5; CDR3 DNA: TGTGCCAGCAGCCAAGATGGGACGGCCTGCCGATGTTATAGCAATCAGCCCCAGCATTTT; CDR3 protein: CASSQDGTACRCYSNQPQHF
clone size: -; D gene: -; V gene: TRBV5-5; J gene: TRBJ2-7; CDR3 DNA: TGTGCCAGCAGCCCCTCCGTAGGGCAGTACTTC; CDR3 protein: CASSPSVGQYF
clone size: -; D gene: TRBD2; V gene: TRBV3-1; J gene: TRBJ2-7; CDR3 DNA: TGTGCCAGCAGCCAAGTTCGACTAGCGGGAGTCATCTACGAGCAGTACTTC; CDR3 protein: CASSQVRLAGVIYEQYF
clone size: -; D gene: -; V gene: TRBV20-1; J gene: TRBJ2-7; CDR3 DNA: TGCAGTGCTAGTAGGGTCGGAAGCTACGAGCAGTACTTC; CDR3 protein: CSASRVGSYEQYF
clone size: -; D gene: TRBD1; V gene: TRBV19; J gene: TRBJ1-5; CDR3 DNA: TGTGCCAGTAGTAAGGACAGGGGAAGGGATCAGCCCCAGCATTTT; CDR3 protein: CASSKDRGRDQPQHF
clone size: few; D gene: -; V gene: TRBV27; J gene: TRBJ2-7; CDR3 DNA: TGTGCCAGCAGTTCCCTTTCCAGCCACGAGCAGTACTTC; CDR3 protein: CASSSLSSHEQYF
clone size: -; D gene: TRBD1; V gene: TRBV7-6; J gene: TRBJ2-5; CDR3 DNA: TGTGCCAGCAGCTTTCTTCTAGAGGGGGCTTTTATTTGGACCCAGTACTTC; CDR3 protein: CASSFLLEGAFIWTQYF
clone size: -; D gene: -; V gene: TRBV2; J gene: TRBJ2-7; CDR3 DNA: TGTGCCAGCAGTGACCAACAAGGGAACGAGCAGTACTTC; CDR3 protein: CASSDQQGNEQYF
clone size: -; D gene: -; V gene: TRBV2; J gene: TRBJ2-2; CDR3 DNA: TGTGCCAGCAGGACCGACAGGAACACCGGGGAGCTGTTTTTT; CDR3 protein: CASRTDRNTGELFF
clone size: -; D gene: -; V gene: TRBV5-5; J gene: TRBJ2-7; CDR3 DNA: TGTGCCAGCAGCTTGGGTACCGGGCCCCTCTACGAGCAGTACTTC; CDR3 protein: CASSLGTGPLYEQYF
clone size: few; D gene: TRBD1; V gene: TRBV12-3/TRBV12-4; J gene: TRBJ1-1; CDR3 DNA: TGTGCCAGCGGGGGGCAGGGGGGGCAAGGCACTGAAGCTTTCTTT; CDR3 protein: CASGGQGGQGTEAFF
clone size: -; D gene: -; V gene: TRBV3-1; J gene: TRBJ2-7; CDR3 DNA: TGTGCCAGCAGCCACGGGACTCCGAGCTCCTACAATGAGCAGTACTTC; CDR3 protein: CASSHGTPSSYNEQYF
clone size: -; D gene: TRBD1; V gene: TRBV29-1; J gene: TRBJ2-1; CDR3 DNA: TGCAGCGCTGACCTCGGGACAGGAGTCAATGAGCAGTTCTTC; CDR3 protein: CSADLGTGVNEQFF
clone size: once; D gene: TRBD2; V gene: TRBV7-9; J gene: TRBJ2-1; CDR3 DNA: TGTGCCAGCAGCTTAAGGTCAAGCGGGGGGGTTAGCTCCTACAATGAGCAGTTCTTC; CDR3 protein: CASSLRSSGGVSSYNEQFF
clone size: few; D gene: -; V gene: TRBV25-1; J gene: TRBJ2-1; CDR3 DNA: TGTGCCAGCAGTGAATCAAGGGGCGGTGAGCAGTTCTTC; CDR3 protein: CASSESRGGEQFF
clone size: -; D gene: -; V gene: TRBV20-1; J gene: TRBJ1-5; CDR3 DNA: TGCAGTGCTAGAGGGACAGATTGGTATCAGCCCCAGCATTTT; CDR3 protein: CSARGTDWYQPQHF
clone size: many; D gene: TRBD2; V gene: TRBV20-1; J gene: TRBJ2-5; CDR3 DNA: TGCAGTGCCGAGGGACTAGCGGGAGAAGAGACCCAGTACTTC; CDR3 protein: CSAEGLAGEETQYF
clone size: many; D gene: -; V gene: TRBV25-1; J gene: TRBJ1-2; CDR3 DNA: TGTGCCAGCAGTGACGGCTATGGCTACACCTTC; CDR3 protein: CASSDGYGYTF
clone size: many; D gene: -; V gene: TRBV12-3/TRBV12-4; J gene: TRBJ2-5; CDR3 DNA: TGTGCCAGCAGTTTCACGGCAGGGGGGGAGACCCAGTACTTC; CDR3 protein: CASSFTAGGETQYF
clone size: -; D gene: -; V gene: TRBV12-3/TRBV12-4; J gene: TRBJ2-5; CDR3 DNA: TGTGCCAGCAGACCTGACACCGAACCGAGAGAGACCCAGTACTTC; CDR3 protein: CASRPDTEPRETQYF
clone size: -; D gene: -; V gene: TRBV9; J gene: TRBJ2-1; CDR3 DNA: TGTGCCAGCAGCGGCGGGACGGACCAAGAGACCCAGTTCTTC; CDR3 protein: CASSGGTDQETQFF
clone size: -; D gene: -; V gene: TRBV4-2; J gene: TRBJ2-1; CDR3 DNA: TGTGCCAGCAGCCGGGCTATCGGTAGCGCCTCGTTCTTC; CDR3 protein: CASSRAIGSASFF
clone size: -; D gene: -; V gene: TRBV7-2; J gene: TRBJ2-7; CDR3 DNA: TGTGCCAGCAGCTTAGCAGTACAGGGTGTTAATAACGAGCAGTACTTC; CDR3 protein: CASSLAVQGVNNEQYF
clone size: -; D gene: TRBD2; V gene: TRBV6-5; J gene: TRBJ2-3; CDR3 DNA: TGTGCCAGCAGTTACAGGACTAGCGGGAGACGCACAGATACGCAGTATTTT; CDR3 protein: CASSYRTSGRRTDTQYF
clone size: -; D gene: -; V gene: TRBV15; J gene: TRBJ2-3; CDR3 DNA: TGTGCCACCAGCAGAATGAGGCTGGGGGCAGATACGCAGTATTTT; CDR3 protein: CATSRMRLGADTQYF
clone size: many; D gene: -; V gene: TRBV28; J gene: TRBJ2-7; CDR3 DNA: TGTGCCAGCAGTTTTGGTGGGGGCTACGAGCAGTACTTC; CDR3 protein: CASSFGGGYEQYF
clone size: few; D gene: -; V gene: TRBV5-1; J gene: TRBJ2-7; CDR3 DNA: TGCGCCAGCAGCTTGGCGGTGGCGGGTCTCTCCTACGAGCAGTACTTC; CDR3 protein: CASSLAVAGLSYEQYF
clone size: -; D gene: -; V gene: TRBV7-8; J gene: TRBJ2-3; CDR3 DNA: TGTGCCAGCAGCTTAGACGGGTATCGGGAGACAGATACGCAGTATTTT; CDR3 protein: CASSLDGYRETDTQYF
clone size: -; D gene: -; V gene: TRBV5-1; J gene: TRBJ2-2; CDR3 DNA: TGCGCCAGCAGCTGGCGGGACAGCCCGAACACCGGGGAGCTGTTTTTT; CDR3 protein: CASSWRDSPNTGELFF
clone size: few; D gene: -; V gene: TRBV12-3/TRBV12-4; J gene: TRBJ2-1; CDR3 DNA: TGTGCCAGCAGTTTAAGAGCCGTTTATGAGCAGTTCTTC; CDR3 protein: CASSLRAVYEQFF
clone size: -; D gene: -; V gene: TRBV29-1; J gene: TRBJ2-3; CDR3 DNA: TGCAGCGTTGGGCAGGGCCTAAGCACAGATACGCAGTATTTT; CDR3 protein: CSVGQGLSTDTQYF
clone size: few; D gene: TRBD2; V gene: TRBV25-1; J gene: TRBJ2-7; CDR3 DNA: TGTGCCAGCAGTACCCAGCGGGGCTACGAGCAGTACTTC; CDR3 protein: CASSTQRGYEQYF
clone size: few; D gene: -; V gene: TRBV9; J gene: TRBJ2-1; CDR3 DNA: TGTGCCAGCAGCGTAGGTAGGCTGACCAACAATGAGCAGTTCTTC; CDR3 protein: CASSVGRLTNNEQFF
clone size: -; D gene: -; V gene: TRBV20-1; J gene: TRBJ1-5; CDR3 DNA: TGCAGTCATTCGAGGTATGATAGCAATCAGCCCCAGCATTTT; CDR3 protein: CSHSRYDSNQPQHF
clone size: -; D gene: -; V gene: TRBV11-2; J gene: TRBJ2-2; CDR3 DNA: TGTGCCAGCAGGGTTACCGGGGAGCTGTTTTTT; CDR3 protein: CASRVTGELFF
clone size: few; D gene: TRBD2; V gene: TRBV18; J gene: TRBJ2-3; CDR3 DNA: TGTGCCAGCTCACCCCTAGCGGGACCAAGAAGGGATACGCAGTATTTT; CDR3 protein: CASSPLAGPRRDTQYF
clone size: -; D gene: -; V gene: TRBV6-5; J gene: TRBJ2-7; CDR3 DNA: TGTGCCAGCAGTTACGTGAGCTCCTACAATGAGCAGTACTTC; CDR3 protein: CASSYVSSYNEQYF
clone size: -; D gene: -; V gene: TRBV29-1; J gene: TRBJ1-1; CDR3 DNA: TGCAGCGTTGTGGAGGTAATGGCTTTCTTT; CDR3 protein: CSVVEVMAFF
clone size: -; D gene: -; V gene: TRBV25-1; J gene: TRBJ1-5; CDR3 DNA: TGTGCCAGCAGTGATGGGTTCGGTCAGCCCCAGCATTTT; CDR3 protein: CASSDGFGQPQHF
clone size: -; D gene: -; V gene: TRBV14; J gene: TRBJ2-7; CDR3 DNA: TGTGCCAGCAGCCAACAGGGGGGAGGCGAGCAGTACTTC; CDR3 protein: CASSQQGGGEQYF
clone size: -; D gene: -; V gene: TRBV27; J gene: TRBJ2-3; CDR3 DNA: TGTGCCAGCACCTATAGGAGAAGCGGTACAGATACGCAGTATTTT; CDR3 protein: CASTYRRSGTDTQYF
clone size: -; D gene: -; V gene: TRBV6-5; J gene: TRBJ2-5; CDR3 DNA: TGTGCCAGCAGTTACGTCGCGGGGGCGGCAGAGACCCAGTACTTC; CDR3 protein: CASSYVAGAAETQYF